This entry features one T cell receptor beta chain sequence. Its target is unknown. With 6 bases removed from V and 3 bases from J, the gap between germline ends came to 14 bases. The CDR3 consists of 14 residues. Germline V gives CDR1 MNHNY, CDR2 SVGAGI (reference sequence). The data are from a study of T cells in narcolepsy. Looking at the study overall: Enrolled donors included narcolepsy type 1 or type 2 patients and healthy controls. General observations from the study: Autoreactive clonotypes reportedly recurred in blood of same and different patients, not controls. Same-patient CSF and blood CD4+ T cell clonotypes included HCRT-specific and TRIB2-specific autoreactive ones. In some patient and control memory CD4+ samples, autoreactive clones were absent.

Method: immunoSEQ multiplex PCR; TCRdb's copy keeps in-frame clones and lacks some. The repertoire holds about 27,000 clones, with 75% to 85% as singletons. The sequenced material came from CD45RA- memory CD4+ T cells from PBMCs. The chain carries TRBV6-6 and TRBJ1-1; possibly TRBD1 for D (5 bases). This clonotype was sampled from a human donor with narcolepsy. The CDR3 sequence: CASSPGASYTEAFF. CDR3 DNA sequence: TGTGCCAGCAGCCCCGGGGCGAGTTACACTGAAGCTTTCTTT.